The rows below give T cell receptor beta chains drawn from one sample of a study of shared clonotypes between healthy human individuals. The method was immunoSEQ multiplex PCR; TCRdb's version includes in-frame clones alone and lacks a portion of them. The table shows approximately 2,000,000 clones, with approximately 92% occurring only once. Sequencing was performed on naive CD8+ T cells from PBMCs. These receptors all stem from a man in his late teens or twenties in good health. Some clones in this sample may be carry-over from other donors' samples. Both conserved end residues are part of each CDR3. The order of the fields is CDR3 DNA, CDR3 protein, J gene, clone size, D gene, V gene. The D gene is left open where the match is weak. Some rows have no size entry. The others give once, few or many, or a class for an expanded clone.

DNA: TGTGCCAGTAGTGACAGGGGCTACAATGAGCAGTTCTTC
CDR3: CASSDRGYNEQFF
J: TRBJ2-1
size: -
D: TRBD1
V: TRBV19

DNA: TGTGCCAGCAGCTTAGAGAACCGCTACGAGCAGTACTTC
CDR3: CASSLENRYEQYF
J: TRBJ2-7
size: -
D: -
V: TRBV7-9

DNA: TGTGCCAGCAGCGTAGACAGGACAGGGGGTGAGAACACCGGGGAGCTGTTTTTT
CDR3: CASSVDRTGGENTGELFF
J: TRBJ2-2
size: -
D: TRBD1
V: TRBV9

DNA: TGTGCCATCAGTGATAAGACCGGGACGCGGGGGAACGAGCAGTACTTC
CDR3: CAISDKTGTRGNEQYF
J: TRBJ2-7
size: -
D: TRBD2
V: TRBV10-3

DNA: TGCGCCAGCAGCCAAGATACTCATCCGGGTGGGGATGAAAAACTGTTTTTT
CDR3: CASSQDTHPGGDEKLFF
J: TRBJ1-4
size: -
D: -
V: TRBV4-1

DNA: TGTGCCAGCAGTTTATCTCACGCAACTAATGAAAAACTGTTTTTT
CDR3: CASSLSHATNEKLFF
J: TRBJ1-4
size: -
D: -
V: TRBV27

DNA: TGTGCCAGCAGCTTAGATAGGGCGAACACTGAAGCTTTCTTT
CDR3: CASSLDRANTEAFF
J: TRBJ1-1
size: -
D: -
V: TRBV11-3

DNA: TGTGCCAGCAGCCCATGGACTAGCGGGAAACGGGGGGAGACCCAGTACTTC
CDR3: CASSPWTSGKRGETQYF
J: TRBJ2-5
size: -
D: TRBD2
V: TRBV14

DNA: TGTGCCAGCAGCGACACTTACAGGGACTCTGGGGCCAACGTCCTGACTTTC
CDR3: CASSDTYRDSGANVLTF
J: TRBJ2-6
size: once
D: -
V: TRBV9

DNA: TGTGCCAGCAGCTGGGCTAGCGGACAAGAGACCCAGTACTTC
CDR3: CASSWASGQETQYF
J: TRBJ2-5
size: -
D: TRBD2
V: TRBV5-6

DNA: TGTGCCAGCAGCGGAGGGACTCTTGGAAACACCATATATTTT
CDR3: CASSGGTLGNTIYF
J: TRBJ1-3
size: -
D: -
V: TRBV9

DNA: TGTGCCAGCAGCGTAGATGACAGGTCTGGCGGGGAGCTGTTTTTT
CDR3: CASSVDDRSGGELFF
J: TRBJ2-2
size: -
D: -
V: TRBV9

DNA: TGCGCCAGCAGCCAATTGGACAATGCGGAGGCCAACGTCCTGACTTTC
CDR3: CASSQLDNAEANVLTF
J: TRBJ2-6
size: -
D: -
V: TRBV4-1

DNA: TGTGCCAGCAGCTTACTATGGACTAGGTCGTTCACAGATACGCAGTATTTT
CDR3: CASSLLWTRSFTDTQYF
J: TRBJ2-3
size: -
D: TRBD2
V: TRBV11-2

DNA: TGCGCCAGCAGTGGACAGCTCTATGGCTACACCTTC
CDR3: CASSGQLYGYTF
J: TRBJ1-2
size: -
D: -
V: TRBV10-2

DNA: TGTGCCAGCAGTTCCGGGACTAACACTGAAGCTTTCTTT
CDR3: CASSSGTNTEAFF
J: TRBJ1-1
size: -
D: -
V: TRBV27

DNA: TGTGCCAGCAGCGCGGGGACAGTGCTGACAGATACGCAGTATTTT
CDR3: CASSAGTVLTDTQYF
J: TRBJ2-3
size: once
D: TRBD1
V: TRBV9

DNA: TGTGCCAGCAGCCCCGACAGAGCCGGCTACGAGCAGTACTTC
CDR3: CASSPDRAGYEQYF
J: TRBJ2-7
size: -
D: -
V: TRBV28

DNA: TGTGCCAGCTCCCCTGTTGAGACCGAAGACAGCTATGGCTACACCTTC
CDR3: CASSPVETEDSYGYTF
J: TRBJ1-2
size: -
D: -
V: TRBV18

DNA: TGTGCCAGCAGTTTAAGGGACATCAATGAAAAACTGTTTTTT
CDR3: CASSLRDINEKLFF
J: TRBJ1-4
size: -
D: -
V: TRBV27

DNA: TGTGCCAGCAGCCCGAGGGTCCCGGAAGGAGGCTATGGCTACACCTTC
CDR3: CASSPRVPEGGYGYTF
J: TRBJ1-2
size: -
D: -
V: TRBV7-9

DNA: TGTGCCAGCAGTTACGGTCAGGCTGGAAACACCATATATTTT
CDR3: CASSYGQAGNTIYF
J: TRBJ1-3
size: once
D: -
V: TRBV6-5